These T cell receptor beta chains were read from a single sample in a study of shared clonotypes between healthy human individuals. Clones were sequenced by immunoSEQ multiplex PCR, and TCRdb holds only the in-frame ones, with some missing. The sample includes 780,000 or so clones, over 60% seen only once; the top ten take around 1.7%. The specimen sequenced was memory CD4+ T cells sorted from blood. All receptors derive from a woman aged 25 to 39 in good health. Both conserved end residues are part of each CDR3. D genes are given only for firm matches. A row's size may be missing; if present it is once, few, many or a size class.

D: NA
size: NA
J: TRBJ2-7
length: 16
V: TRBV5-1
CDR3: CASSLGTALTTYEQYF
DNA: TGCGCCAGCAGCTTGGGGACAGCCCTTACTACCTACGAGCAGTACTTC

D: NA
size: NA
J: TRBJ2-7
length: 13
V: TRBV30
CDR3: CAWSGGRNYEQYF
DNA: TGTGCCTGGAGTGGGGGGAGAAATTACGAGCAGTACTTC

D: TRBD2
size: few
J: TRBJ2-3
length: 15
V: TRBV11-3
CDR3: CASSLGTSGGDTQYF
DNA: TGTGCCAGCAGCCTCGGGACTAGCGGGGGGGATACGCAGTATTTT

D: TRBD1
size: NA
J: TRBJ1-2
length: 14
V: TRBV10-3
CDR3: CAIRDSGQPYGYTF
DNA: TGTGCCATCAGGGACTCGGGACAGCCATATGGCTACACCTTC

D: TRBD2
size: NA
J: TRBJ2-1
length: 16
V: TRBV2
CDR3: CASRPTRWGGRNEQFF
DNA: TGTGCCAGCAGACCCACCCGGTGGGGGGGACGCAATGAGCAGTTCTTC

D: NA
size: NA
J: TRBJ2-7
length: 12
V: TRBV11-2
CDR3: CASSLVPLVPYF
DNA: TGTGCCAGCAGCTTAGTACCGCTAGTCCCGTACTTC

D: NA
size: few
J: TRBJ1-3
length: 16
V: TRBV11-2
CDR3: CASRIRTTYSGNTIYF
DNA: TGTGCCAGCAGAATCAGGACAACGTACTCTGGAAACACCATATATTTT

D: TRBD1
size: NA
J: TRBJ1-6
length: 15
V: TRBV19
CDR3: CASSISEGANSPLHF
DNA: TGTGCCAGTAGTATAAGTGAGGGGGCGAATTCACCCCTCCACTTT

D: TRBD2
size: NA
J: TRBJ2-1
length: 17
V: TRBV19
CDR3: CASSPVNSGRASSEQFF
DNA: TGTGCCAGTAGTCCAGTAAATAGCGGGAGGGCCTCGAGTGAGCAGTTCTTC

D: TRBD1
size: NA
J: TRBJ2-1
length: 16
V: TRBV5-1
CDR3: CASSLQGANTYNEQFF
DNA: TGCGCCAGCAGCTTACAGGGGGCGAACACCTACAATGAGCAGTTCTTC

D: NA
size: NA
J: TRBJ2-7
length: 14
V: TRBV6-6
CDR3: CASSSPRISYEQYF
DNA: TGTGCCAGCAGTTCTCCCCGAATCTCCTACGAGCAGTACTTC

D: NA
size: NA
J: TRBJ1-3
length: 14
V: TRBV7-8
CDR3: CASRRGISGNTIYF
DNA: TGTGCCAGCAGGCGGGGTATCTCTGGAAACACCATATATTTT

D: TRBD1
size: NA
J: TRBJ2-7
length: 16
V: TRBV28
CDR3: CASSFPAGGMRNEQYF
DNA: TGTGCCAGCAGTTTCCCGGCAGGGGGTATGCGAAACGAGCAGTACTTC

D: NA
size: NA
J: TRBJ2-1
length: 15
V: TRBV28
CDR3: CASSARSFSYNEQFF
DNA: TGTGCCAGCAGTGCTAGAAGTTTCTCCTACAATGAGCAGTTCTTC

D: NA
size: NA
J: TRBJ2-1
length: 11
V: TRBV5-6
CDR3: CASSLGGEQFF
DNA: TGTGCCAGCAGCTTGGGGGGTGAGCAGTTCTTC

D: NA
size: many
J: TRBJ2-1
length: 14
V: TRBV11-2
CDR3: CASSLGLTGNEQFF
DNA: TGTGCCAGCAGCTTAGGGCTGACGGGGAATGAGCAGTTCTTC

D: TRBD1
size: NA
J: TRBJ1-5
length: 17
V: TRBV4-1
CDR3: CASSQGGQIYSNQPQHF
DNA: TGCGCCAGCAGCCAAGGGGGACAGATTTATAGCAATCAGCCCCAGCATTTT

D: TRBD1
size: few
J: TRBJ2-7
length: 14
V: TRBV25-1
CDR3: CASSDGTGGNEQYF
DNA: TGTGCCAGCAGTGATGGGACAGGGGGCAACGAGCAGTACTTC

D: NA
size: few
J: TRBJ2-7
length: 14
V: TRBV6-1
CDR3: CASSEGGVRGEQYF
DNA: TGTGCCAGCAGTGAAGGTGGGGTGAGGGGGGAGCAGTACTTC

D: NA
size: NA
J: TRBJ2-7
length: 15
V: TRBV15
CDR3: CATSIDREGANEQYF
DNA: TGTGCCACCAGCATAGACCGGGAGGGGGCCAACGAGCAGTACTTC

D: TRBD2
size: few
J: TRBJ2-7
length: 14
V: TRBV27
CDR3: CASSPNSGTGEQYF
DNA: TGTGCCAGCAGCCCTAATAGCGGGACTGGCGAGCAGTACTTC

D: NA
size: NA
J: TRBJ2-7
length: 12
V: TRBV7-6
CDR3: CASSSGRREQYF
DNA: TGTGCCAGCAGCTCGGGACGGCGCGAGCAGTACTTC

D: TRBD2
size: once
J: TRBJ2-7
length: 17
V: TRBV11-2
CDR3: CASSLDKRAGVRYEQYF
DNA: TGTGCCAGCAGCTTAGATAAAAGGGCGGGAGTGAGATACGAGCAGTACTTC

D: NA
size: NA
J: TRBJ2-1
length: 13
V: TRBV7-8
CDR3: CASSSNPHNEQFF
DNA: TGTGCCAGCAGCTCTAATCCGCACAATGAGCAGTTCTTC

D: NA
size: NA
J: TRBJ2-7
length: 17
V: TRBV5-1
CDR3: CASSLAPPGGFSYEQYF
DNA: TGCGCCAGCAGCTTGGCACCCCCTGGGGGCTTTTCCTACGAGCAGTACTTC

D: NA
size: NA
J: TRBJ2-1
length: 17
V: TRBV9
CDR3: CASSIGQGTSSYNEQFF
DNA: TGTGCCAGCAGCATAGGACAGGGGACTAGCTCCTACAATGAGCAGTTCTTC

D: TRBD1
size: NA
J: TRBJ1-2
length: 15
V: TRBV7-9
CDR3: CASSGPGQGALGYTF
DNA: TGTGCCAGCAGCGGACCGGGACAGGGGGCTCTAGGCTACACCTTC

D: NA
size: NA
J: TRBJ1-5
length: 13
V: TRBV18
CDR3: CASSQGSDQPQHF
DNA: TGTGCCAGCTCACAGGGGTCCGATCAGCCCCAGCATTTT